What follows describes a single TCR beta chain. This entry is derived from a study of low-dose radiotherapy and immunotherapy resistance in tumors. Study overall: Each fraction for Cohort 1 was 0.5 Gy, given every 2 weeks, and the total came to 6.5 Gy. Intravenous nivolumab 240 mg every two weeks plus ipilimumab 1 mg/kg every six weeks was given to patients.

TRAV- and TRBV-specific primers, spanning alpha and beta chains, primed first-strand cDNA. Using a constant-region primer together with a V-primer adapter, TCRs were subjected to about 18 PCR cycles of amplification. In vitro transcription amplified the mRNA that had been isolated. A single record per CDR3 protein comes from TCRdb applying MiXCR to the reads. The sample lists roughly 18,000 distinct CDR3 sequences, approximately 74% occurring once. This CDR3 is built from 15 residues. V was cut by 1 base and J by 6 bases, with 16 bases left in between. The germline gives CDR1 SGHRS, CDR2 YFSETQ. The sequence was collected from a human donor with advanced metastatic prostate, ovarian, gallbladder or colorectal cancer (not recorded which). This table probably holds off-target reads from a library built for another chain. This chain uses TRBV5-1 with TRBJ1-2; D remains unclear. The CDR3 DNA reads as TGCGCCAGCAGCTTGTTAACTGGAGGACGGGATGGCTACACCTTC. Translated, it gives CASSLLTGGRDGYTF.